Each of the 10 T cell receptor beta chains below was sequenced from the same sample in a study of OX40 agonist ivuxolimab in advanced cancers. Library generation was performed with the immunoSEQ multiplex PCR assay. This immuneACCESS table, as held by TCRdb, lists in-frame sequences with V and J called but not all clones. Of the missing ones, under half trace to an unresolved V gene in checked studies; the others have no known cause. For this sample the table gives 72,000 or so clones, of which 88% were detected only once. Under 1% of the sample is in the top ten clones. The specimen comprised CD4+ or CD8+ T cells sorted from blood, sampled in a trial of the OX40 agonist ivuxolimab. The receptor set was obtained from an adult with an advanced solid tumor such as melanoma, head and neck, liver or kidney cancer.

V is TRBV5-1 and J is TRBJ2-3; 10 nucleotides line up with TRBD2. V was pared by 2 bases and J by 2 bases, with 5 bases of the junction left unmatched. In germline, CDR1 is SGHRS, CDR2 YFSETQ. The CDR3 extends over 16 amino acids. The CDR3 is CASSFQLAGITDTQYF. In DNA form, the CDR3 reads TGCGCCAGCAGCTTTCAACTAGCGGGAATCACAGATACGCAGTATTTT.

CDR3 region: CASSLSSGQPQHF. CDR3 nucleotides: TGTGCCAGCAGCTTATCATCGGGACAGCCCCAGCATTTT. V and J are TRBV7-9 and TRBJ1-5, with D hard to call. Germline CDR1 and CDR2: SEHNR and FQNEAQ (reference sequence). CDR3 length: 13 amino acids. V lost 2 bases to trimming and J lost 7 bases, with 9 bases between them. Filled out from reference TRBV7-9 and TRBJ1-5, the complete variable domain reads DTGVSQNPRHKITKRGQNVTFRCDPISEHNRLYWYRQTLGQGPEFLTYFQNEAQLEKSRLLSDRFSAERPKGSFSTLEIQRTEQGDSAMYLCASSLSSGQPQHFGDGTRLSIL.

The V call is TRBV6-5, the J call TRBJ1-3; D not certain. This CDR3 region has 15 residues. V lost 6 bases, J lost 0 bases, and 12 bases lay in between. CDR1 MNHEY and CDR2 SVGAGI come from the germline V gene. The CDR3 spells CASSSYTTSGNTIYF. The CDR3 region has the DNA TGTGCCAGCAGCTCTTACACCACCTCTGGAAACACCATATATTTT.

V is TRBV21-1 and J is TRBJ1-6; TRBD1, the table's D call, was not compared with the DNA. TRBV21-1 is shown as a pseudogene. The CDR3 is 16 amino acids. For the CDR3, the DNA is TGTGCCAGCAGCAACCCCAGGGGCCGTTATAATTCACCCCTCCACTTT. This sequence encodes CASSNPRGRYNSPLHF.

This rearrangement joins TRBV7-2 to TRBJ2-7, with 13 bases that match TRBD2. V was pared by 1 base and J by 4 bases, with 7 bases of the junction left unmatched. This CDR3 has 17 amino acids. CDR1 is SGHTA, CDR2 FQGNSA, per germline. DNA for the CDR3: TGTGCCAGCAGCTTAGTGACAGGACTAGCGGGAGAATACGAGCAGTACTTC. Translation gives CASSLVTGLAGEYEQYF.

This clone appeared a single time. This chain joins TRBV21-1 and TRBJ2-7; the DNA was not compared with TRBD2, the D call given in the table. TRBV21-1 is tagged as a pseudogene. The CDR3 length is 14 residues. DNA for the CDR3: TGTGCCAGCAGCAAGTATAGCGGTCGTTACGAGCAGTACTTC. It is translated as CASSKYSGRYEQYF.

The chain has TRBV25-1 and TRBJ1-2, with D possibly matching TRBD1 (5 bases). V lost 3 bases and J 5 bases, leaving 13 bases between the germline ends. The CDR3 runs to 14 residues. Germline CDR1 is MGHDK and CDR2 is SYGVNS. In nucleotides, the CDR3 is TGTGCCAGCAGTGACTGGGCAGGGAGGTATGGCTACACCTTC. Translation gives CASSDWAGRYGYTF.

The chain joins TRBV7-9 to TRBJ1-1; perhaps TRBD1 as D (6 bases). The CDR3 is 15 residues long. In germline, CDR1 is SEHNR, CDR2 FQNEAQ (reference sequence). V lost 5 bases, J lost 0 bases, and 13 bases lay in between. CDR3 bases: TGTGCCAGCAGCCTGACGGACAGAATGAACACTGAAGCTTTCTTT. Translating it yields CASSLTDRMNTEAFF.

The chain couples TRBV28 to TRBJ2-7; D unclear. V was pared by 6 bases and J by 7 bases, with 7 bases between. Germline CDR1 is MDHEN and CDR2 is SYDVKM. This CDR3 is built from 10 residues. The CDR3 sequence: CASSHREQYF. Here the CDR3 DNA reads TGTGCCAGCAGCCACAGAGAGCAGTACTTC.

This clone showed up just once. The gene calls are TRBV9 and TRBJ1-3; TRBD1 matches 7 bases. The V gene end was trimmed by 2 bases and the J gene end by 4 bases; junction bases not matched to a gene: 9. The CDR3 is 16 amino acids. Germline V gene data show CDR1 as SGDLS and CDR2 as YYNGEE. The CDR3 coding sequence is TGTGCCAGCAGCGTCGCAGACAGGGCTGGAGGAAACACCATATATTTT. It yields the protein CASSVADRAGGNTIYF.